This T cell receptor beta chain came from a study of cytomegalovirus exposure and HLA in healthy donors. The V and J ends lost 7 bases and 2 bases, in that order; junction bases with no gene match: 5. The CDR3 runs 14 residues. CDR1 MDHEN and CDR2 SYDVKM come from the germline V gene. PCR amplification relied on 60 Vbeta primers (plus 13 Jbeta primers). Sequencing used immunoSEQ multiplex PCR; TCRdb keeps in-frame clones, though not all of them. The listing contains 100,000 to 150,000 clones. Sequencing used PBMCs. This TCR came from a woman between 35 and 50 years old in good health and CMV-seropositive. V is TRBV28 and J is TRBJ2-7; the match to TRBD1 covers 10 bases. The CDR3 DNA reads TGTGCCAGCACCTGGACAGGGGGTCCCTACGAGCAGTACTTC. This encodes CASTWTGGPYEQYF. The full variable domain, with the rest looked up from reference TRBV28 and TRBJ2-7, is DVKVTQSSRYLVKRTGEKVFLECVQDMDHENMFWYRQDPGLGLRLIYFSYDVKMKEKGDIPEGYSVSREKKERFSLILESASTNQTSMYLCASTWTGGPYEQYFGPGTRLTVT.